This T cell receptor beta chain stems from a study of T cells after yellow fever vaccination. Study in general: Preparation of the low-cell-number fractions used SMART-Seq v4 Ultra Low Input. Study observations and caveats: The bulk population could contribute abundant contaminating clonotypes to FACS-sorted repertoires. Subsequent to the booster, the majority of primary-vaccination clones reappeared (less than 97% CD4, more than 70% CD8).

TCRdb used MiXCR to reprocess the 5' RACE reads, holding one entry per CDR3 protein. The sample contains fewer than 450,000 distinct CDR3 sequences, around 3.9% of which appear only once. The ends lost 6 bases at V and 9 bases at J; junction bases unmatched: 4. The CDR3 spans 12 residues. This clonotype was seen at least ten times. Its antigen is not identified. The sequence came from a man aged 18-30 years who received the YFV17D yellow fever vaccine. Sequenced here: PBMCs, sampled 5 days after the yellow fever booster vaccination. The J gene is TRBJ2-2, the V gene TRBV12-3 or TRBV12-4; 7 nucleotides match TRBD1. The CDR3 is CASSSQGRELFF. DNA of the CDR3: TGTGCCAGCAGCTCACAGGGGAGGGAGCTGTTTTTT.